This TCR beta chain was profiled in a study of chemoradiotherapy in HPV16-positive cancers. About this clone itself: The antigen remains undetermined.

Libraries were prepared by immunoSEQ multiplex PCR; TCRdb keeps only in-frame clonotypes and omits some of them. The data show about 4,000 clones, roughly 77% seen once. Whole-study results and caveats: HPV-specific T cells were functionally defined from only a couple of HPV16-positive patients.

After removal of 4 bases from V and 2 bases from J, the junction contained 3 bases not matched to a gene. From germline, CDR1 is SGHNT and CDR2 YYREEE (reference sequence). The CDR3 runs 15 residues. The gene calls are TRBV5-4 and TRBJ2-1; TRBD2 aligns across 10 bases. Collection of the sample occurred from a patient who underwent chemoradiotherapy. This TCR was recovered from a human donor with HPV-associated anogenital cancer. The CDR3 here is CASSPLAGPYNEQFF. The CDR3 DNA follows: TGTGCCAGCAGCCCACTAGCGGGACCCTACAATGAGCAGTTCTTC.